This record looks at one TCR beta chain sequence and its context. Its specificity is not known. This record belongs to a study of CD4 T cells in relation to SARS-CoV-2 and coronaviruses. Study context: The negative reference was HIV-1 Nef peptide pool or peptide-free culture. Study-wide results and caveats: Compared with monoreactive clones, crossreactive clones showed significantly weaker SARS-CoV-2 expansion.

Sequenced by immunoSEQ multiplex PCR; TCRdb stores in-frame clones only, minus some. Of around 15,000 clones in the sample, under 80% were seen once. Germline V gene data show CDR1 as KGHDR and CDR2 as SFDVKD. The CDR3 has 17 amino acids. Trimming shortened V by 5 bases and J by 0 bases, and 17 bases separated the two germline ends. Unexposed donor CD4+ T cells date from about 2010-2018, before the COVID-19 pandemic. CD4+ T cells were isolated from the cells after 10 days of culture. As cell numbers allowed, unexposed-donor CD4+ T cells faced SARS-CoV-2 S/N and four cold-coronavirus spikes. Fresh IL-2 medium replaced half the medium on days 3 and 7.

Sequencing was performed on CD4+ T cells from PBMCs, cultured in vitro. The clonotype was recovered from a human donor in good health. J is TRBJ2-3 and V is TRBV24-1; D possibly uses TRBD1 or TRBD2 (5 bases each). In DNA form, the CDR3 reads TGTGCCACCAGTGGTGGGGCGGGCACCTCTAGCACAGATACGCAGTATTTT. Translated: CATSGGAGTSSTDTQYF.